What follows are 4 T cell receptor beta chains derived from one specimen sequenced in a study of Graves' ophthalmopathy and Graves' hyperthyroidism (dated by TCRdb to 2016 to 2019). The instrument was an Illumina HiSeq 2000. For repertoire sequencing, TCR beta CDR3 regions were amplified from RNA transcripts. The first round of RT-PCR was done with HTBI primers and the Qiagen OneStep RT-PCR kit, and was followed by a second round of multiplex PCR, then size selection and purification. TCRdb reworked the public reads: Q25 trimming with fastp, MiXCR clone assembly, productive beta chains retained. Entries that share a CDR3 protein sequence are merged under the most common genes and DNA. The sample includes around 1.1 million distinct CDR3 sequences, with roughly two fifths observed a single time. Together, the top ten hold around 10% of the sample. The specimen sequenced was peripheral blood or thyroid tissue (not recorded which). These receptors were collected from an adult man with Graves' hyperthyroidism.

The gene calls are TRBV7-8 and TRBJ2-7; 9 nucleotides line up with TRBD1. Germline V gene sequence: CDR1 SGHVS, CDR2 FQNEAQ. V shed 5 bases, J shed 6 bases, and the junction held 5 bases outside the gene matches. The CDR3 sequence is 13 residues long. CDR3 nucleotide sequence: TGTGCCAGCAGCGGCGGGACAGGGAGCGAGCAGTACTTC. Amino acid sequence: CASSGGTGSEQYF.

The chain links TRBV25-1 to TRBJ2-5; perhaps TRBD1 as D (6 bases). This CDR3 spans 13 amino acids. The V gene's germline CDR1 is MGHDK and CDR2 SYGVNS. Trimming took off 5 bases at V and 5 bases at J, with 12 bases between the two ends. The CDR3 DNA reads TGTGCCAGCAGTACGACAGGAAAGGAGACCCAGTACTTC. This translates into CASSTTGKETQYF.

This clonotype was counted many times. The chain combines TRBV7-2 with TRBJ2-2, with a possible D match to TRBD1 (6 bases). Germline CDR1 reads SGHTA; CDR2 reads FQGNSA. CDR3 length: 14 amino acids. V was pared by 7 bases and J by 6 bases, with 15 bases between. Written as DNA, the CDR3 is TGTGCCAGCATCGGACAGACAACAGCCGGGGAGCTGTTTTTT. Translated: CASIGQTTAGELFF. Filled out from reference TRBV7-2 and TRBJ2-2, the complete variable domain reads GAGVSQSPSNKVTEKGKDVELRCDPISGHTALYWYRQSLGQGLEFLIYFQGNSAPDKSGLPSDRFSAERTGGSVSTLTIQRTQQEDSAVYLCASIGQTTAGELFFGEGSRLTVL.

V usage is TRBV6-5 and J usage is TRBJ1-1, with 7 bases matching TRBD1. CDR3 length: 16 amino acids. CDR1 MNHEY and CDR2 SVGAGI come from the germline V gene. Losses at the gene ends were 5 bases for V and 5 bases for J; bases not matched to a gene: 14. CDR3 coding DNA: TGTGCCAGCAGTAGACAGGGTGGGATGGGAAGAACTGAAGCTTTCTTT. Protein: CASSRQGGMGRTEAFF.